A single sample gave rise to the 28 T cell receptor beta chains below, sequenced in a study of CD8+ T cells in alopecia areata. Reverse transcribed after extraction, RNA yielded cDNA as the sequencing template. Sequencing used immunoSEQ multiplex PCR; TCRdb keeps in-frame clones, though not all of them. The sample lists 110,000 to 150,000 clones, around 50% occurring once. The sequencing used CD4+ T cells sorted from blood, collected at week 0. All receptors derive from a human donor with alopecia areata.

The chain links TRBV5-1 to TRBJ1-5; 10 positions match TRBD1. V shed 0 bases, J shed 7 bases, and the junction held 4 bases outside the gene matches. This CDR3 has 15 amino acids. The germline V gene has CDR1 SGHRS and CDR2 YFSETQ. The CDR3 loop reads CASSLAGQGEQPQHF. CDR3 coding DNA: TGCGCCAGCAGCTTGGCCGGACAGGGGGAACAGCCCCAGCATTTT.

The V gene is TRBV7-8, the J gene TRBJ2-6, with D unclear. Germline CDR1 SGHVS, CDR2 FQNEAQ. V gave up 1 base and J gave up 11 bases, with 6 bases separating them. CDR3 length: 12 amino acids. The CDR3 reads CASSLGEDVLTF. The CDR3 coding sequence is TGTGCCAGCAGCTTAGGTGAAGACGTCCTGACTTTC.

V usage is TRBV4-1 and J usage is TRBJ2-2; maybe TRBD1 (6 bases). CDR3 length equals 17 residues. Per the germline V gene, CDR1 is MGHRA and CDR2 is YSYEKL. V was cut by 3 bases and J by 7 bases, with 21 bases left in between. The DNA for the CDR3 is TGCGCCAGCAGCCATAAGAGGGGTCAGGGGAATAGCGGGGAGCTGTTTTTT. This sequence encodes CASSHKRGQGNSGELFF.

This chain links TRBV29-1 with TRBJ2-7, with D perhaps TRBD1 (6 bases). The CDR3 consists of 13 residues. Trimming shortened V by 2 bases and J by 0 bases, and 8 bases separated the two germline ends. Germline V gene sequence: CDR1 SQVTM, CDR2 ANQGSEA. The CDR3 loop is CSVEWTVSYEQYF. As DNA, the CDR3 is TGCAGCGTTGAATGGACAGTCTCCTACGAGCAGTACTTC.

This sequence joins TRBV5-1 and TRBJ2-2; 8 positions agree with TRBD2. The V gene's germline CDR1 is SGHRS and CDR2 YFSETQ. After removal of 0 bases from V and 4 bases from J, the junction contained 2 bases not matched to a gene. The CDR3 runs 15 residues. The CDR3 here is CASSLAGRGTGELFF. CDR3 coding DNA: TGCGCCAGCAGCTTGGCCGGGAGGGGCACCGGGGAGCTGTTTTTT.

The chain uses TRBV29-1 and TRBJ2-1; D remains unclear. Trimming removed 0 bases at V and 9 bases at J, with 9 bases between. Germline CDR1 and CDR2: SQVTM and ANQGSEA. The CDR3 loop spans 12 amino acids. The DNA of the CDR3 is TGCAGCGTTGAAGATCCTGGAAGTGAGCAGTTCTTC. It codes for CSVEDPGSEQFF.

V and J are TRBV7-2 and TRBJ2-3, with a weak D call TRBD2 (6 bases). Per germline, CDR1 SGHTA and CDR2 FQGNSA. This CDR3 is 15 amino acids long. Trimming shortened V by 5 bases and J by 4 bases, and 16 bases separated the two germline ends. The CDR3 nucleotides read TGTGCCAGCAGCACCTCGGGACTTAACTCAGATACGCAGTATTTT. This sequence encodes CASSTSGLNSDTQYF.

The V call is TRBV30, the J call TRBJ1-2; D is undetermined. Germline V gene lookup returns CDR1 GTSNPN and CDR2 SVGIG (reference sequence). This CDR3 is built from 14 residues. V was shortened by 1 base and J by 4 bases, with 13 bases between the two germline ends. The CDR3 bases are TGTGCCTGGAGTGGGGGTCCCATCGGCTATGGCTACACCTTC. This codes for CAWSGGPIGYGYTF.

The chain joins TRBV27 to TRBJ2-3, with D unclear. The CDR3 runs 15 residues. CDR1 and CDR2 from the germline V gene are MNHEY and SMNVEV (reference sequence). Trimming took 4 bases from V and 7 from J, leaving 18 bases between them. The CDR3 sequence is CASSSDVFFGNTQYF. Written as DNA, the CDR3 is TGTGCCAGCAGTTCCGATGTATTCTTTGGAAATACGCAGTATTTT.

The rearrangement uses TRBV7-2 and TRBJ2-1, with 9 bases fitting TRBD2. Germline V lookup: CDR1 SGHTA, CDR2 FQGNSA. The junction had 10 bases not matched to a gene; V was cut back by 4 bases and J by 9 bases. The CDR3 loop spans 15 amino acids. The CDR3 reads CASSSQARRGGEQFF. CDR3 in DNA: TGTGCCAGCAGCTCACAGGCGCGGCGGGGGGGTGAGCAGTTCTTC.

This clone occurred many times. V and J are TRBV5-6 and TRBJ1-2; D gene unclear. There are 12 residues in the CDR3. Trimming removed 0 bases at V and 5 bases at J, with 5 bases between. CDR1 is SGHDT, CDR2 YYEEEE, per germline. The CDR3 spells CASSLAAYGYTF. CDR3 DNA sequence: TGTGCCAGCAGCTTGGCGGCGTATGGCTACACCTTC.

In this sample, this clone turned up a few times. The J gene is TRBJ2-5, the V gene TRBV5-1; 8 nucleotides match TRBD1. Germline values: CDR1 SGHRS, CDR2 YFSETQ. This CDR3 spans 14 amino acids. V lost 4 bases and J lost 5; bases outside the gene matches: 7. The CDR3 nucleotides are TGCGCCAGCAGCACTCCAGGGGGCTTGGAGACCCAGTACTTC. Translated, it gives CASSTPGGLETQYF.

The genes are TRBV2 and TRBJ2-5; D call uncertain. The CDR3 runs 13 residues. CDR1 is SNHLY and CDR2 is FYNNEI in the germline V gene. V lost 6 bases, J lost 7 bases, and 15 bases lay in between. The CDR3 nucleotides are TGTGCCAGCAGCGGCGAAACCTCGGGGACCCAGTACTTC. This translates into CASSGETSGTQYF.

This chain joins TRBV2 and TRBJ2-5, with 8 bases identical to TRBD1. Trimming at V came to 8 bases and at J to 2 bases, leaving 4 bases not matched to a gene. There are 13 residues in the CDR3. Germline values: CDR1 SNHLY, CDR2 FYNNEI. CDR3: CASDRDRQETQYF. For the CDR3, the DNA is TGTGCCAGCGACCGGGACAGGCAAGAGACCCAGTACTTC.

A single count supports this clone. The chain has TRBV2 and TRBJ1-1; D is possibly TRBD1 (5 bases). The CDR3 extends over 13 amino acids. The ends were cut back, 5 bases at V and 1 base at J, with 8 bases in the middle. CDR1 is SNHLY and CDR2 is FYNNEI in the germline V gene. CDR3 region: CASSRGGNTEAFF. For the CDR3, the DNA is TGTGCCAGCAGTCGGGGGGGGAACACTGAAGCTTTCTTT. Full variable domain (rest looked up from reference TRBV2 and TRBJ1-1): EPEVTQTPSHQVTQMGQEVILRCVPISNHLYFYWYRQILGQKVEFLVSFYNNEISEKSEIFDDQFSVERPDGSNFTLKIRSTKLEDSAMYFCASSRGGNTEAFFGQGTRLTVV.

This clone was seen only a few times. The chain joins TRBV12-5 to TRBJ1-2, with D tentatively TRBD1 (5 bases). V lost 1 base and J lost 7, with 19 bases in between. In germline, CDR1 is LGHNT, CDR2 FRNRAP. The CDR3 totals 16 residues. CDR3 sequence: CASGLAVTAYSSGYTF. In nucleotides, the CDR3 is TGTGCTAGTGGTTTGGCCGTGACAGCCTATTCGAGTGGCTACACCTTC.

The genes are TRBV5-1 and TRBJ2-5, with 7 bases that match TRBD1. The CDR3 has 15 residues. From germline, CDR1 is SGHRS and CDR2 YFSETQ. V lost 7 bases to trimming and J lost 3 bases; unmatched junction nucleotides: 12. The CDR3 DNA reads TGCGCCAGCGGAAACTTAGGGACAGCTGAAGAGACCCAGTACTTC. Encoded protein: CASGNLGTAEETQYF. The variable domain in full, with the rest retrieved from reference TRBV5-1 and TRBJ2-5, is KAGVTQTPRYLIKTRGQQVTLSCSPISGHRSVSWYQQTPGQGLQFLFEYFSETQRNKGNFPGRFSGRQFSNSRSEMNVSTLELGDSALYLCASGNLGTAEETQYFGPGTRLLVL.

The CDR3 spells CSVVGTPTQYF. CDR3 nucleotide sequence: TGCAGCGTTGTAGGGACGCCTACCCAGTACTTC. The chain combines TRBV29-1 with TRBJ2-5, with D perhaps matching TRBD1 or TRBD2 (5 bases each). This CDR3 spans 11 amino acids. V lost 4 bases, J lost 8 bases, and 11 bases lay in between. Germline V gene data show CDR1 as SQVTM and CDR2 as ANQGSEA.

There are a few counts of this clone. The genes are TRBV29-1 and TRBJ2-1; possibly TRBD1 or TRBD2 for D (6 bases each). V was cut by 6 bases and J by 7 bases, with 13 bases left in between. The CDR3 covers 12 residues. The germline CDR1 and CDR2 sequences are SQVTM and ANQGSEA. The CDR3 DNA reads TGCAGCGTCATGGGGGGCGGGAATGAGCAGTTCTTC. It translates to CSVMGGGNEQFF.

A few counts support this clone. The chain recombines TRBV11-2 with TRBJ1-2, with D perhaps matching TRBD1 (5 bases). The V gene's germline CDR1 is SGHAT and CDR2 FQNNGV. The V end was cut by 4 bases, the J end by 4 bases, with 16 bases between. The CDR3 runs 15 residues. CDR3 in DNA: TGTGCCAGCAGCTCTGCCGGGACGGATTCCTATGGCTACACCTTC. Translating it yields CASSSAGTDSYGYTF.

The rearrangement uses TRBV30 and TRBJ1-6; 7 nucleotides match TRBD1. The CDR3 extends over 13 amino acids. Germline V gene lookup returns CDR1 GTSNPN and CDR2 SVGIG (reference sequence). Unmatched junction bases numbered 5, after V lost 2 bases and J lost 10 bases. The CDR3 DNA reads as TGTGCCTGGAGTACGGGACAGCGATCACCCCTCCACTTT. It is translated as CAWSTGQRSPLHF.

The chain links TRBV13 to TRBJ2-5; perhaps TRBD1 as D (6 bases). Germline CDR1 is PRHDT and CDR2 is FYEKMQ (reference sequence). This CDR3 is 13 amino acids long. Trimming cost V 1 base and J 4 bases, with 7 bases left between them. This chain's CDR3 is CASSLVGGETQYF. The CDR3 nucleotides read TGTGCCAGCAGCTTAGTAGGGGGAGAGACCCAGTACTTC.

This clone was detected a few times. The CDR3 DNA reads as TGCAGTTCGCGATCCCCTGCGGGAGAGCAGTACTTC. Protein sequence: CSSRSPAGEQYF. The V call is TRBV29-1, the J call TRBJ2-7; the D gene is possibly TRBD2 (6 bases). The CDR3 spans 12 residues. Germline V CDR1 and CDR2: SQVTM, ANQGSEA.

To note about this clone: The same CDR3 arises from other DNA sequences in this sample as well. V and J are TRBV30 and TRBJ2-3, with a weak D call TRBD2 (6 bases). CDR3 length: 13 residues. Germline-derived CDR1 and CDR2 are GTSNPN and SVGIG (reference sequence). Trimming stripped 3 bases from V and 0 bases from J, with 7 bases between. CDR3 sequence (DNA): TGTGCCTGGAGCGGGGGTAGCACAGATACGCAGTATTTT. It codes for CAWSGGSTDTQYF.

The J gene is TRBJ2-7, the V gene TRBV27; D is possibly TRBD2 (7 bases). This CDR3 has 14 residues. Germline lookup yields CDR1 MNHEY and CDR2 SMNVEV (reference sequence). Trimming took 8 bases from V and 3 from J, leaving 17 bases between them. The CDR3 DNA reads TGTGCCAGCGGGCGCGGGGGCAAAGACTACGAGCAGTACTTC. Encoded protein: CASGRGGKDYEQYF.

This chain uses TRBV6-6 with TRBJ1-1, with 11 bases lining up with TRBD1. V lost 6 bases and J lost 1; bases outside the gene matches: 4. The CDR3 loop spans 15 amino acids. The germline V gene encodes CDR1 MNHNY and CDR2 SVGAGI (reference sequence). CDR3 sequence (DNA): TGTGCCAGCAGCCCCGGACAGGGGGCGAACACTGAAGCTTTCTTT. Encoded protein: CASSPGQGANTEAFF.

The V and J genes are TRBV2 and TRBJ2-5; D call uncertain. Germline V gene sequence: CDR1 SNHLY, CDR2 FYNNEI. Trimming cost V 7 bases and J 3 bases, with 6 bases left between them. This CDR3 region has 11 residues. The CDR3 nucleotides are TGTGCCAGCACCTTTAAAGAGACCCAGTACTTC. Translated: CASTFKETQYF.

The table lists this clone with a few counts. This chain joins TRBV6-5 and TRBJ1-1; possibly TRBD1 for D (6 bases). Germline CDR1 MNHEY, CDR2 SVGAGI. This CDR3 is 14 amino acids long. V gave up 8 bases and J gave up 1 base, with 14 bases separating them. CDR3 sequence (DNA): TGTGCCAGCTGGGGGTGGGGGCCGAACACTGAAGCTTTCTTT. Protein sequence: CASWGWGPNTEAFF.